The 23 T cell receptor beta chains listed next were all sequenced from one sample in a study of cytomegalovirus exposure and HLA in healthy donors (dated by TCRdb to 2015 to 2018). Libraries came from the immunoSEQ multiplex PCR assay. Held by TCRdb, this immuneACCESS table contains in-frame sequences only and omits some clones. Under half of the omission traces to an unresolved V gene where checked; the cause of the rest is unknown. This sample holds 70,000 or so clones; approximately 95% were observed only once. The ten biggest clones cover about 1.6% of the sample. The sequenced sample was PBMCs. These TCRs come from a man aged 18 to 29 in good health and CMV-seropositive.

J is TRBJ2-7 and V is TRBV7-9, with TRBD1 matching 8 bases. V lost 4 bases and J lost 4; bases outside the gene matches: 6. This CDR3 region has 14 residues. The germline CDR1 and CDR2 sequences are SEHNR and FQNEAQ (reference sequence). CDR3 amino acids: CASSSSGGGYEQYF. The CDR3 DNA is TGTGCCAGCAGCTCCTCAGGGGGCGGGTACGAGCAGTACTTC.

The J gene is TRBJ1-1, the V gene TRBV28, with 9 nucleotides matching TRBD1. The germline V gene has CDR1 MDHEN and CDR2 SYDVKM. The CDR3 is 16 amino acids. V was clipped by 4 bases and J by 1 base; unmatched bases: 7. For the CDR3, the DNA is TGTGCCAGCAGTTCCAGGACAGGGGTTCAGAACACTGAAGCTTTCTTT. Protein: CASSSRTGVQNTEAFF.

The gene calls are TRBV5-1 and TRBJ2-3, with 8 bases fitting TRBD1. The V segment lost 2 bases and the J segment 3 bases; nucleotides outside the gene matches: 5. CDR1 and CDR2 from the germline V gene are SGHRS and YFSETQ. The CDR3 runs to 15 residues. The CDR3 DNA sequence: TGCGCCAGCAGCTTTCAGGGGGCGAGGACAGATACGCAGTATTTT. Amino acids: CASSFQGARTDTQYF.

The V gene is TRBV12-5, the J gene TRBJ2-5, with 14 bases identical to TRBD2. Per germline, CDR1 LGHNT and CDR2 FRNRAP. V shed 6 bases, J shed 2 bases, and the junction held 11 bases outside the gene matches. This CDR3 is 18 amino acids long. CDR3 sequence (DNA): TGTGCTAGTGGCCCCGGGACTAGCGGGAGTCCAGGGCAAGAGACCCAGTACTTC. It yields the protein CASGPGTSGSPGQETQYF.

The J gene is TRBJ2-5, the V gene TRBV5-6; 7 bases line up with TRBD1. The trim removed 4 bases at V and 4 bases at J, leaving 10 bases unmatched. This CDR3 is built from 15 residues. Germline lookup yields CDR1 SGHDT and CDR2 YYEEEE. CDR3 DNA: TGTGCCAGCAGCAACACTGACAGGGTAGTAGAGACCCAGTACTTC. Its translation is CASSNTDRVVETQYF.

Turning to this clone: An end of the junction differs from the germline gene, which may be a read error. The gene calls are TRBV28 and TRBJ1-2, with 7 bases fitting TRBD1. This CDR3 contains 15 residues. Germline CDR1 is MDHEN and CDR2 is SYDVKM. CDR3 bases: TGTGCCAGCAGCATGAACAGGGGAGTAAACGTAGGCTTCACCTTC. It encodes CASSMNRGVNVGFTF.

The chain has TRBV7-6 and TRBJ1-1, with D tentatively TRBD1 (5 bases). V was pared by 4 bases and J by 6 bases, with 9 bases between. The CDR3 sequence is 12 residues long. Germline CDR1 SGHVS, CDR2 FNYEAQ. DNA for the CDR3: TGTGCCAGCAGCTACATAGGGGCTGAAGCTTTCTTT. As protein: CASSYIGAEAFF.

The chain's CDR3 is CASSSLPGTGNYGYTF. CDR3 bases: TGTGCCAGCAGTTCCCTTCCCGGGACAGGGAACTATGGCTACACCTTC. The rearrangement joins TRBV28 to TRBJ1-2, with 9 bases lining up with TRBD1. CDR1 is MDHEN and CDR2 is SYDVKM in the germline V gene. Losses at the gene ends were 4 bases for V and 2 bases for J; bases not matched to a gene: 8. There are 16 residues in the CDR3.

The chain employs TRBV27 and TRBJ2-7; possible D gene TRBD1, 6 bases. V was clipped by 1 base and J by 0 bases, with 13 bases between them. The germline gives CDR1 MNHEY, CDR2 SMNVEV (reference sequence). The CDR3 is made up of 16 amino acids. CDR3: CASSLFGQLSSYEQYF. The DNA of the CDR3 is TGTGCCAGCAGTTTATTCGGACAGCTAAGCTCCTACGAGCAGTACTTC.

The CDR3 bases are TGTGCCAGCAGTTTCCGGGGGAATGAAGCTTTCTTT. Its protein product is CASSFRGNEAFF. This chain uses TRBV28 with TRBJ1-1, with D perhaps matching TRBD1 (5 bases). Looked up from germline, CDR1 is MDHEN and CDR2 is SYDVKM. V was clipped by 3 bases and J by 7 bases, with 9 bases between them. CDR3 length equals 12 residues.

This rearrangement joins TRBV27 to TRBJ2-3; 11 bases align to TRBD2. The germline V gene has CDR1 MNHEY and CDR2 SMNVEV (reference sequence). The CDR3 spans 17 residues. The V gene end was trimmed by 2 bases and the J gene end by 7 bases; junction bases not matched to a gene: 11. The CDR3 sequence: CASSLGALAGDRHTQYF. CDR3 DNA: TGTGCCAGCAGTTTAGGGGCACTAGCGGGAGATCGCCATACGCAGTATTTT.

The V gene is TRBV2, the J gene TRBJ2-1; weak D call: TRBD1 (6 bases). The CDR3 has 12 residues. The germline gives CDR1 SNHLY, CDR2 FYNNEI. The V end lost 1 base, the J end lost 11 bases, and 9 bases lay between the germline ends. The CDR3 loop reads CASSEGQVQQFF. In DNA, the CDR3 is TGTGCCAGCAGTGAAGGACAGGTACAGCAGTTCTTC.

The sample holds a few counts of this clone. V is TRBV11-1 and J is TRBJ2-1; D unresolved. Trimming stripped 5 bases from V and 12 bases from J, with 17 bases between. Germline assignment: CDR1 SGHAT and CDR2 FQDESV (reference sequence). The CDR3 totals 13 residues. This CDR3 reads CASSPAVERRQFF. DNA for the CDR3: TGTGCCAGCAGCCCCGCGGTCGAGCGTCGGCAGTTCTTC.

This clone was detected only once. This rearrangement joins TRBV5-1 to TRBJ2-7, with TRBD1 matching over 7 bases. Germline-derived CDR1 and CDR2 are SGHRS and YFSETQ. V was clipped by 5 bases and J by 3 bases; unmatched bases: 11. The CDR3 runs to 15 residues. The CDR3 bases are TGCGCCAGCAGAGAAAGGACAGGCTCGTTCTACGAGCAGTACTTC. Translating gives CASRERTGSFYEQYF.

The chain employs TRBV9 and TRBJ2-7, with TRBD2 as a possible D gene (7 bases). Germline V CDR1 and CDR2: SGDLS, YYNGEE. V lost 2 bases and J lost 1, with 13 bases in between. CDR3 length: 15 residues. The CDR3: CASSVGGGVSYEQYF. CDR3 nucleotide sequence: TGTGCCAGCAGCGTGGGAGGGGGGGTGTCCTACGAGCAGTACTTC.

CDR3 bases: TGCAGCGCCATACAGGGGGCCGGGAACGAGCAGTACTTC. Translation: CSAIQGAGNEQYF. The rearrangement uses TRBV29-1 and TRBJ2-7; 9 bases align to TRBD1. With 7 bases clipped from V and 5 bases from J, the junction kept 9 bases outside the gene matches. The CDR3 length is 13 residues. CDR1 and CDR2 from the germline V gene are SQVTM and ANQGSEA.

CDR3 region: CASSRGSPGLGTDGYTF. CDR3 nucleotide sequence: TGTGCCAGCAGCCGCGGATCTCCGGGACTCGGGACGGATGGCTACACCTTC. The chain has TRBV7-9 and TRBJ1-2; D perhaps matches TRBD1 (5 bases). The germline gives CDR1 SEHNR, CDR2 FQNEAQ (reference sequence). Trimming cost V 5 bases and J 6 bases, with 25 bases left between them. The CDR3 has 17 residues.

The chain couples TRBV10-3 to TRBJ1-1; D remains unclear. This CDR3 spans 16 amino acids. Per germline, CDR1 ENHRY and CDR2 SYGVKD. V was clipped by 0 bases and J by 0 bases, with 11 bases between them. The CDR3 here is CAISESTRQLNTEAFF. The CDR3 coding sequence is TGTGCCATCAGTGAGTCGACTCGGCAGTTGAACACTGAAGCTTTCTTT.

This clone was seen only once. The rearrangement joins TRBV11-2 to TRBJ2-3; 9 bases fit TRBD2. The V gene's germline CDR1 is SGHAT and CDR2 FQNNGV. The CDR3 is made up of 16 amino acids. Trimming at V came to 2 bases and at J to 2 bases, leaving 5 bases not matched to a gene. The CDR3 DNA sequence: TGTGCCAGCAGCTTAACGACTAGCGGATCCACAGATACGCAGTATTTT. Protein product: CASSLTTSGSTDTQYF.

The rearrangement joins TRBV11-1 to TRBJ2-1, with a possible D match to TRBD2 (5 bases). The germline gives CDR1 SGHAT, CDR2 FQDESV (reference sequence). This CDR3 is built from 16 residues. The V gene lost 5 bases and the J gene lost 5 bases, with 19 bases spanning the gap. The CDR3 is CASSPPVGGPHNEQFF. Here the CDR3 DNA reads TGTGCCAGCAGCCCCCCCGTCGGCGGGCCCCACAATGAGCAGTTCTTC.

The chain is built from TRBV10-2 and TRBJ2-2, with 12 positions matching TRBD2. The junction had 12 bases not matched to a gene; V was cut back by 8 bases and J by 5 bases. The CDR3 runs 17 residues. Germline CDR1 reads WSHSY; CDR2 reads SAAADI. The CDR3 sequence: CASLGLAGGPGTGELFF. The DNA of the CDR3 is TGCGCCAGCTTGGGGCTAGCGGGAGGGCCGGGGACCGGGGAGCTGTTTTTT.

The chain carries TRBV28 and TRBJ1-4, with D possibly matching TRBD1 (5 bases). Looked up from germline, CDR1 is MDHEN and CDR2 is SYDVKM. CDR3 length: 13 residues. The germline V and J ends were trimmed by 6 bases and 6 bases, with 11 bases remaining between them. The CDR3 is CASSYGADEKLFF. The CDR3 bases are TGTGCCAGCAGCTATGGGGCGGATGAAAAACTGTTTTTT.

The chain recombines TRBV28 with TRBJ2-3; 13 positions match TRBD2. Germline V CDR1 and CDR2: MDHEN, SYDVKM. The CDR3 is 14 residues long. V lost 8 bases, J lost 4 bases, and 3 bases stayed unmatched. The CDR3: CASRLAGGPDTQYF. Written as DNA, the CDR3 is TGTGCCAGCCGACTAGCGGGAGGCCCAGATACGCAGTATTTT. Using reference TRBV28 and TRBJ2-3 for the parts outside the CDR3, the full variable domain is DVKVTQSSRYLVKRTGEKVFLECVQDMDHENMFWYRQDPGLGLRLIYFSYDVKMKEKGDIPEGYSVSREKKERFSLILESASTNQTSMYLCASRLAGGPDTQYFGPGTRLTVL.